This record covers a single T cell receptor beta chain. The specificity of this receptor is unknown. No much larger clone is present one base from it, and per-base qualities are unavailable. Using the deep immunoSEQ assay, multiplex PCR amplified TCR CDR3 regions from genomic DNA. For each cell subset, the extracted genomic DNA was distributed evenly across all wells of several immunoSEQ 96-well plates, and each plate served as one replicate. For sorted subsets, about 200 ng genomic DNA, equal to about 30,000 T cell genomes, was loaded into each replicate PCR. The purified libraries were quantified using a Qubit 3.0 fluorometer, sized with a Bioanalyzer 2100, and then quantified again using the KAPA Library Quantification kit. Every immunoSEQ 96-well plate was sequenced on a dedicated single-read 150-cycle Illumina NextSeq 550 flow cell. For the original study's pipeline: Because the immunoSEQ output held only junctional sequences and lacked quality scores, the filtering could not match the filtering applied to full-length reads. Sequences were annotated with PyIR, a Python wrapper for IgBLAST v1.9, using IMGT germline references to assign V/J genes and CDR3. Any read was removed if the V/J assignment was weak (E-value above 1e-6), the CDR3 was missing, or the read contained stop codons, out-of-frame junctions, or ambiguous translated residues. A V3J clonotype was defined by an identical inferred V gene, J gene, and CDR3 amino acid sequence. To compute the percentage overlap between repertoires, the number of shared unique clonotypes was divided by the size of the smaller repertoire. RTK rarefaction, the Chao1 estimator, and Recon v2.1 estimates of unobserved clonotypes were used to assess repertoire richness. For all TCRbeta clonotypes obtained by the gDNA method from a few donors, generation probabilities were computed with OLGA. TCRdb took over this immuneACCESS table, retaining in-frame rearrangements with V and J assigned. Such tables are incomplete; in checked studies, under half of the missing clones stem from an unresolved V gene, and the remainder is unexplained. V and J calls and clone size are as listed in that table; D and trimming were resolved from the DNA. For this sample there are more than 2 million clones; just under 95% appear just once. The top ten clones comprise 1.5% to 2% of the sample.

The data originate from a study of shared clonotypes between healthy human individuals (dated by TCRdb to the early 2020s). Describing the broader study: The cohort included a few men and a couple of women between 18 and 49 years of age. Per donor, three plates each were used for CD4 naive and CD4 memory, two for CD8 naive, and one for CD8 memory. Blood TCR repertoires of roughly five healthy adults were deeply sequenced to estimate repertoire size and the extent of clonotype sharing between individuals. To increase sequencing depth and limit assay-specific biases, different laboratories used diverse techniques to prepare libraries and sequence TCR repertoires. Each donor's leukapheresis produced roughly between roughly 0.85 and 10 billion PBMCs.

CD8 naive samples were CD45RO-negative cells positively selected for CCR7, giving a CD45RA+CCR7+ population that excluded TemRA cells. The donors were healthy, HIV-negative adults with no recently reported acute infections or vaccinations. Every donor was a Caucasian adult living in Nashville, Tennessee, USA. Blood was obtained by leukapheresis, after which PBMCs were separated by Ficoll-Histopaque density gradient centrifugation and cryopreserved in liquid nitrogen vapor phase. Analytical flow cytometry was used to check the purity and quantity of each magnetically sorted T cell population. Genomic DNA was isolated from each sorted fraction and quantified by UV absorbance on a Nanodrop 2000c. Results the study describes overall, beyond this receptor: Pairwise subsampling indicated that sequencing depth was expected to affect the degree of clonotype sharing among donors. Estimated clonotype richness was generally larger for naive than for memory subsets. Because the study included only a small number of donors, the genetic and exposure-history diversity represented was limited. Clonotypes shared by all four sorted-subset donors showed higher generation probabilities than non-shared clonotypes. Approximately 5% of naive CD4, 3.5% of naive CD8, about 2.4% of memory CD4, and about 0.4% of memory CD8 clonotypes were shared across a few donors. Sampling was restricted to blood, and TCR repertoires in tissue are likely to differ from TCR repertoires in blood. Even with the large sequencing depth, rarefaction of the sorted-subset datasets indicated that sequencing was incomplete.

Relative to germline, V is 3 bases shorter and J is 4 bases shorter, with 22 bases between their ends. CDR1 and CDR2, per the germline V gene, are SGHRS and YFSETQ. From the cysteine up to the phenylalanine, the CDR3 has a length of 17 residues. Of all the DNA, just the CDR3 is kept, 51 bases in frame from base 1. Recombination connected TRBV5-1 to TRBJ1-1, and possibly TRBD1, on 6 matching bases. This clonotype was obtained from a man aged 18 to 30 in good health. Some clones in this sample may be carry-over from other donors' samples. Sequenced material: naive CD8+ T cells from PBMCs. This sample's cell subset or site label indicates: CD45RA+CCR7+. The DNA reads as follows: TGCGCCAGCAGCTCTCAACAGGGAGAGAGGTGGGGCACTGAAGCTTTCTTT. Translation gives CASSSQQGERWGTEAFF. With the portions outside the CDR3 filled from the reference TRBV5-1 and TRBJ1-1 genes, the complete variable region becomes KAGVTQTPRYLIKTRGQQVTLSCSPISGHRSVSWYQQTPGQGLQFLFEYFSETQRNKGNFPGRFSGRQFSNSRSEMNVSTLELGDSALYLCASSSQQGERWGTEAFFGQGTRLTVV.